This TCR beta chain was recovered during a study of cytomegalovirus exposure and HLA in healthy donors. V lost 0 bases to trimming and J lost 8 bases; unmatched junction nucleotides: 4. The CDR3 sequence is 14 residues long. Per germline, CDR1 SGHDT and CDR2 YYEEEE. The PCR made use of 60 Vbeta and 13 Jbeta primers. Sequenced by immunoSEQ multiplex PCR; TCRdb stores in-frame clones only, minus some. The sample carries about 170,000 clones, about 75% recorded once. V and J are TRBV5-6 and TRBJ1-4; 7 bases map to TRBD1. The source material was PBMCs. The receptor was derived from a woman aged 45-59 years in good health and CMV-seropositive. This CDR3 is CASSLGTGAEKLFF. The DNA of the CDR3 is TGTGCCAGCAGCTTGGGTACAGGGGCCGAAAAACTGTTTTTT.